The rows below give T cell receptor beta chains drawn from one sample of a study of T-cell memory formation after mild COVID-19. MiXCR, applied by TCRdb to the 5' RACE reads, yields one record per CDR3 protein. The sample records under 250,000 distinct CDR3 sequences, 8% to 10% being singletons. The sequencing input was PBMCs or a T cell subset sorted from them (not recorded which). The receptors were sampled from a man between 18 and 29 years old who had mild COVID-19 (a few samples of this study predate the infection). Cell type and time point are not known. CDR3s include the opening cysteine and the closing phenylalanine or tryptophan. The D gene is left open where the match is weak. A clone size is listed for some rows: how often the clone was seen (once, few, many), or a class if it is expanded.

few	TRBV3-1	TRBD1	TRBJ2-1	TGTGCCAGCAGCGCCGGCGTGGACAGGGAGTATGAGCAGTTCTTC	CASSAGVDREYEQFF
few	TRBV29-1	-	TRBJ1-1	TGCAGCGTTGAAAAAGCACCCGAAGCTTTCTTT	CSVEKAPEAFF
-	TRBV10-3	TRBD2	TRBJ2-7	TGTGCCATCAACGCCCCGGGGGGTTCCTACGAGCAGTACTTC	CAINAPGGSYEQYF
few	TRBV5-5	-	TRBJ2-6	TGTGCCAGCAGCTGGAACGCGGTCAGCTCTGGGGCCAACGTCCTGACTTTC	CASSWNAVSSGANVLTF
-	TRBV12-3/TRBV12-4	-	TRBJ1-1	TGTGCCAGCGGGGTGGCAGAGCACACTGAAGCTTTCTTT	CASGVAEHTEAFF
-	TRBV7-2	-	TRBJ1-4	TGTGCCAGCAGCTTATACGGAACAAGGAATGAAAAACTGTTTTTT	CASSLYGTRNEKLFF
-	TRBV5-1	TRBD1	TRBJ1-3	TGCGCCAGCAGCGAGACAGGGTTTGGAAACACCATATATTTT	CASSETGFGNTIYF
-	TRBV5-4	TRBD1	TRBJ2-3	TGTGCCAGCAGCTGGCGGGACAGGGGAGGAGATACGCAGTATTTT	CASSWRDRGGDTQYF
-	TRBV2	-	TRBJ2-7	TGTGCCAGCAGGAGGGACGGAGAGTACGAGCAGTACTTC	CASRRDGEYEQYF
many	TRBV11-1	-	TRBJ2-5	TGTGCCAGCAGCCCTGGGCAAGAGACCCAGTACTTC	CASSPGQETQYF
many	TRBV7-6	-	TRBJ1-2	TGTGCCAGCAGCATGACAGGTTTTGGCTACACCTTC	CASSMTGFGYTF
few	TRBV20-1	TRBD2	TRBJ2-5	TGCAGTGCCACCCCCCCGTGGCCGGGACTAGCATTCGGCCGGGACTTC	CSATPPWPGLAFGRDF
few	TRBV12-3/TRBV12-4	-	TRBJ1-3	TGTGCCAGCAGTTTACCCAGGACAGCTGGAAACACCATATATTTT	CASSLPRTAGNTIYF
-	TRBV2	-	TRBJ1-5	TGTGCCAGCAGTGAACACGGATACCCAATCCAGCATTTT	CASSEHGYPIQHF